One and the same sample provided the 12 T cell receptor beta chains below, sequenced in a study of identical twins. TCRdb reprocessed the 5' RACE reads with MiXCR, giving one entry per CDR3 protein. Here the sample spans around 690,000 distinct CDR3 sequences, 21% being singletons. The same sample was also studied in work on T cells expressing NK-cell markers.

The sample taken for sequencing was PBMCs. These receptors were obtained from a woman under 30 in good health.

This clonotype was seen repeatedly, ten times or more. CDR3 nucleotide sequence: TGTGCTAGTGGTTCCTTAGCGGGGGCCCACACCGGGGAGCTGTTTTTT. Protein product: CASGSLAGAHTGELFF. This chain joins TRBV12-5 and TRBJ2-2, with 9 bases identical to TRBD2. This CDR3 region has 16 residues. Per germline, CDR1 LGHNT and CDR2 FRNRAP. V gave up 4 bases and J gave up 3 bases; unmatched junction bases: 6. Together with reference TRBV12-5 and TRBJ2-2, the CDR3 gives the full variable domain: DARVTQTPRHKVTEMGQEVTMRCQPILGHNTVFWYRQTMMQGLELLAYFRNRAPLDDSGMPKDRFSAEMPDATLATLKIQPSEPRDSAVYFCASGSLAGAHTGELFFGEGSRLTVL.

A few counts support this clonotype. DNA of the CDR3: TGCAGCGGGGTGGGCTTCCAAAGCACAGATACGCAGTATTTT. It yields the protein CSGVGFQSTDTQYF. The chain combines TRBV29-1 with TRBJ2-3; D remains ambiguous. CDR1 SQVTM and CDR2 ANQGSEA come from the germline V gene. This CDR3 has 14 residues. With 7 bases removed from V and 0 bases from J, the gap between germline ends came to 14 bases.

In its sample, this clonotype was seen a few times. V usage is TRBV6-1 and J usage is TRBJ1-2; unclear D gene. V was cut by 0 bases and J by 7 bases, with 6 bases left in between. Germline CDR1 reads MNHNS; CDR2 reads SASEGT. The CDR3 runs 12 residues. The CDR3 DNA reads TGTGCCAGCAGTGAAGCGCGATCTGGCTACACCTTC. Encoded protein: CASSEARSGYTF.

This clonotype was counted a few times. The chain carries TRBV29-1 and TRBJ2-3, with a weak D call TRBD2 (6 bases). The V end was cut by 4 bases, the J end by 5 bases, with 19 bases between. Germline lookup yields CDR1 SQVTM and CDR2 ANQGSEA. The length of the CDR3 is 15 residues. Written as DNA, the CDR3 is TGCAGCGTTGGGGTCTATGGGTGGGGGGAAGATACGCAGTATTTT. Its protein product is CSVGVYGWGEDTQYF.

The V call is TRBV20-1, the J call TRBJ1-1, with a tentative D call TRBD1 (5 bases). Germline CDR1 reads DFQATT; CDR2 reads SNEGSKA (reference sequence). Trimming took 0 bases from V and 5 from J, leaving 13 bases between them. The CDR3 totals 14 residues. The CDR3 coding sequence is TGCAGTGCTAGAGATGTAGGGGCTGGAACTGAAGCTTTCTTT. Protein product: CSARDVGAGTEAFF.

This clonotype was observed a few times. V usage is TRBV5-1 and J usage is TRBJ2-1; 8 nucleotides align to TRBD2. V gave up 0 bases and J gave up 0 bases; unmatched junction bases: 14. Germline V lookup: CDR1 SGHRS, CDR2 YFSETQ. This CDR3 spans 20 amino acids. This CDR3 is CASSLEKRGGPFFSYNEQFF. The CDR3 bases are TGCGCCAGCAGCTTGGAGAAACGGGGGGGTCCCTTTTTCTCCTACAATGAGCAGTTCTTC.

This clonotype turned up a few times. V and J are TRBV10-3 and TRBJ2-1; 11 nucleotides agree with TRBD2. The CDR3 covers 15 residues. After removal of 10 bases from V and 10 bases from J, the junction contained 15 bases not matched to a gene. CDR1 ENHRY and CDR2 SYGVKD come from the germline V gene. The CDR3 loop reads CATVSYSGRAGEQFF. CDR3 sequence (DNA): TGTGCCACCGTCTCGTATAGCGGGAGGGCCGGGGAGCAGTTCTTC.

CDR3 sequence: CATSEPTSGSTDTQYF. The CDR3, as DNA: TGTGCCACCAGTGAGCCGACTAGCGGGAGCACAGATACGCAGTATTTT. The rearrangement uses TRBV24-1 and TRBJ2-3; TRBD2 matches at 10 bases. After removal of 4 bases from V and 0 bases from J, the junction contained 3 bases not matched to a gene. The CDR3 has 16 amino acids. Germline V gene sequence: CDR1 KGHDR, CDR2 SFDVKD.

The chain has TRBV11-2 and TRBJ2-2, with 12 bases fitting TRBD1. Germline V gene data show CDR1 as SGHAT and CDR2 as FQNNGV. This CDR3 spans 16 amino acids. The trim removed 3 bases at V and 7 bases at J, leaving 6 bases unmatched. The CDR3 spells CASSLSGQGAVGELFF. The CDR3 bases are TGTGCCAGCAGCTTGTCGGGACAGGGGGCGGTCGGGGAGCTGTTTTTT.

The rearrangement joins TRBV2 to TRBJ2-1; D might be TRBD2 (7 bases). V shed 3 bases and J shed 0 bases, with 12 bases lying between them. Germline lookup yields CDR1 SNHLY and CDR2 FYNNEI. This CDR3 comprises 16 residues. CDR3 DNA sequence: TGTGCCAGCAGTGAGAGGGGGGGGTACTCCTACAATGAGCAGTTCTTC. It yields the protein CASSERGGYSYNEQFF.

This clonotype turned up a few times. This chain uses TRBV6-1 with TRBJ2-1; 9 bases line up with TRBD1. The CDR3 has 13 residues. With V trimmed by 6 bases and J by 10 bases, 7 bases remained unmatched. Germline-derived CDR1 and CDR2 are MNHNS and SASEGT. The CDR3 spells CASSFTGGGEQFF. In DNA form, the CDR3 reads TGTGCCAGCAGCTTCACAGGGGGCGGCGAGCAGTTCTTC.

This clonotype appeared many times. The chain couples TRBV10-3 to TRBJ2-1, with unresolved D. Germline loops: CDR1 ENHRY, CDR2 SYGVKD. There are 12 residues in the CDR3. V was pared by 0 bases and J by 7 bases, with 4 bases between. The CDR3 here is CAISESMNEQFF. CDR3 bases: TGTGCCATCAGTGAGTCAATGAATGAGCAGTTCTTC.